These T cell receptor beta chains were read from a single sample in a study of neurological immune-mediated disorders. Via MiXCR, TCRdb re-called the 5' RACE reads, giving one row per CDR3 protein. The repertoire has about 59,000 distinct CDR3 sequences, about 13% of them found once; the top ten carry about 10%. Sample: PBMCs. These receptors all stem from a woman in her sixties or seventies with HTLV-1-associated myelopathy (HAM/TSP). Both conserved end residues are part of each CDR3. Each record gives: J gene, D gene, V gene, clone size, CDR3 DNA, CDR3 protein. The D gene is left open where the match is weak. Clone size is shown for a subset of rows, as once, few, many or a class of expanded clone.

TRBJ2-1	TRBD1	TRBV11-2	many	TGTGCCAGCAGCCTCTTTAATACCGGACAGGGGGCCCACCGGAGGCAGTTCTTC	CASSLFNTGQGAHRRQFF
TRBJ2-5	.	TRBV5-1	many	TGCGCCAGCAGCTCACCGGGACCCCGGGGAGAGACCCAGTACTTC	CASSSPGPRGETQYF
TRBJ2-5	.	TRBV20-1	many	TGCAGTGCTAGAGCCTCTGGGTCCCTTCAAGAGACCCAGTACTTC	CSARASGSLQETQYF
TRBJ2-3	.	TRBV20-1	many	TGCAGTGCTCTGGCAGATACGCAGTATTTT	CSALADTQYF
TRBJ1-1	TRBD1	TRBV7-6	many	TGTGCCAGCAGCTTATCCTCCGGGACAGGCGACACTGAAGCTTTCTTT	CASSLSSGTGDTEAFF
TRBJ1-1	.	TRBV4-2	many	TGTGCCAGCAGCCAAGATAGAGGGGGATCGAACACTGAAGCTTTCTTT	CASSQDRGGSNTEAFF
TRBJ1-2	TRBD1	TRBV27	few	TGTGCCAGCAGTTTATTGGGACAGGCTCTGGGGGGCTACACCTTC	CASSLLGQALGGYTF
TRBJ1-5	.	TRBV28	once	TGTGCCAGCAGCCGCAGGGCGTGGGGGCGTAATCAGCCCCAGCATTTT	CASSRRAWGRNQPQHF
TRBJ2-1	TRBD2	TRBV20-1	many	TGCAGTGCTAGGGACGAGCGGGAGGGCTTTGAGCAGTTCTTC	CSARDEREGFEQFF
TRBJ2-2	TRBD2	TRBV7-2	.	TGTGCCAGCAGCTTGGCCTTTAGCGGGTCTCTCACCGGGGAGCTGTTTTTT	CASSLAFSGSLTGELFF
TRBJ2-1	TRBD2	TRBV2	many	TGTGCCAGCAGGGGGACTAGCGGGAGCTACAATGAGCAGTTCTTC	CASRGTSGSYNEQFF
TRBJ2-5	.	TRBV20-1	many	TGCAGTGCCCGTGCTGCTTCGGGAGAGACCCAGTACTTC	CSARAASGETQYF
TRBJ2-7	.	TRBV5-1	many	TGCGCCAGCAGCGGTGGGGCAAGAAGAGACGAGCAGTACTTC	CASSGGARRDEQYF
TRBJ1-1	.	TRBV7-2	.	TGTGCTATCAGCTTAGGTCGGACATTGAACACTGAAGCTTTCTTT	CAISLGRTLNTEAFF
TRBJ2-1	TRBD2	TRBV29-1	many	TGCAGCGTTGAAGGTTCGGCTAGCGGGAGCAATGAGCAGTTCTTC	CSVEGSASGSNEQFF
TRBJ2-2	TRBD1	TRBV7-6	many	TGTGCCAGCAGCTTACGACAGGGTTACACCGGGGAGCTGTTTTTT	CASSLRQGYTGELFF
TRBJ2-3	TRBD2	TRBV10-3	many	TGTGCCATACACACCACTAGCGGCGGCACAGATACGCAGTATTTT	CAIHTTSGGTDTQYF
TRBJ2-1	.	TRBV28	many	TGTGCCAGCCCCTACTGGGGCGACCCTTCGAATGAGCAGTTCTTC	CASPYWGDPSNEQFF
TRBJ1-1	.	TRBV27	many	TGTGCCAGCAGTCTAACAGGATTGAGTTTTGGCACTGAAGCTTTCTTT	CASSLTGLSFGTEAFF